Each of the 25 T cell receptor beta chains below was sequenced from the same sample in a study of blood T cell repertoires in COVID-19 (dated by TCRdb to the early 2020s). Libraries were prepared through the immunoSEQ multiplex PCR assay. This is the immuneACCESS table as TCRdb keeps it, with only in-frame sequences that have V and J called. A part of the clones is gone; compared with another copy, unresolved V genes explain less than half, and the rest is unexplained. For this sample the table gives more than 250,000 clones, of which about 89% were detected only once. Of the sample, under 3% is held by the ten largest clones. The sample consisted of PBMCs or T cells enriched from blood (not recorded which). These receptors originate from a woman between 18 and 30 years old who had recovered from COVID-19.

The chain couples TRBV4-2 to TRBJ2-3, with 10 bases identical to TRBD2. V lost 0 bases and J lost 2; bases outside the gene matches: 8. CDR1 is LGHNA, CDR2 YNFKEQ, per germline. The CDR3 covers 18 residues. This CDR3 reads CASSQDQAGGPPTDTQYF. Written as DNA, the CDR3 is TGTGCCAGCAGCCAAGATCAAGCGGGAGGGCCTCCCACAGATACGCAGTATTTT.

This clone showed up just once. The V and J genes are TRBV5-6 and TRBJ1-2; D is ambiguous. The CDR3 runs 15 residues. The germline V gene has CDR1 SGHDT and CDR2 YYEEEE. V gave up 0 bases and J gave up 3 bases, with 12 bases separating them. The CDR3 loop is CASSLAVVRDYGYTF. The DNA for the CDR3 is TGTGCCAGCAGCTTGGCTGTAGTACGGGACTATGGCTACACCTTC.

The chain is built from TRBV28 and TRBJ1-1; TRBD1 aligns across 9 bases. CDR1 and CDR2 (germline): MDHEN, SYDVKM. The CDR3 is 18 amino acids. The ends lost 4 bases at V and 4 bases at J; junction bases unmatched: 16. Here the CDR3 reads CASSSSIFRDRALTEAFF. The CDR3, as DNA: TGTGCCAGCAGTTCTTCCATATTCCGGGACAGGGCTCTCACTGAAGCTTTCTTT. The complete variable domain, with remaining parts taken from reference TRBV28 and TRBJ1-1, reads DVKVTQSSRYLVKRTGEKVFLECVQDMDHENMFWYRQDPGLGLRLIYFSYDVKMKEKGDIPEGYSVSREKKERFSLILESASTNQTSMYLCASSSSIFRDRALTEAFFGQGTRLTVV.

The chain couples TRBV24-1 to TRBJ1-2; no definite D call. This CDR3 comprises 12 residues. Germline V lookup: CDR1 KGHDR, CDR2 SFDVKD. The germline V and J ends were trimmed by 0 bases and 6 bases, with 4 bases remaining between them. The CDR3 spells CATSDLTNGYTF. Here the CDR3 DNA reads TGTGCCACCAGTGATTTGACAAATGGCTACACCTTC.

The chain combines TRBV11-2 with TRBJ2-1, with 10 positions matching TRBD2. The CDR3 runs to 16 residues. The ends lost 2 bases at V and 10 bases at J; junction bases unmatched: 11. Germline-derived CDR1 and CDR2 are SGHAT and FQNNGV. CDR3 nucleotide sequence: TGTGCCAGCAGCTTAACGCGGCTAGCGGGAGCAGCCGAGCAGTTCTTC. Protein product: CASSLTRLAGAAEQFF.

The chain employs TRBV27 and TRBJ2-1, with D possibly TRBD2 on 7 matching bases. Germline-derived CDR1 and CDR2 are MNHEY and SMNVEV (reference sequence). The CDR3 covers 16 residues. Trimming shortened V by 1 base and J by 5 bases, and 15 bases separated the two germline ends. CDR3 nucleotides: TGTGCCAGCAGTTTATGGGGGCCCAGCGGGAACAATGAGCAGTTCTTC. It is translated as CASSLWGPSGNNEQFF.

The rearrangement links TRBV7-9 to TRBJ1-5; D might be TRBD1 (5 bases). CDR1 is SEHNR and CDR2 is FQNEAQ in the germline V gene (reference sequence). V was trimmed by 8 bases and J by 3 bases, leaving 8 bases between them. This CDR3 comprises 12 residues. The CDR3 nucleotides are TGTGCCAGCGCAGGGCACAATCAGCCCCAGCATTTT. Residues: CASAGHNQPQHF.

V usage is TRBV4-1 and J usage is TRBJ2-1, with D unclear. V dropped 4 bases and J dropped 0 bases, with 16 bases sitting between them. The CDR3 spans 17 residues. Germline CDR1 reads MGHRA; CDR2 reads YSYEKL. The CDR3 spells CASSLVGVPSSYNEQFF. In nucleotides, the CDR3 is TGCGCCAGCAGCCTAGTAGGAGTCCCCAGCTCCTACAATGAGCAGTTCTTC.

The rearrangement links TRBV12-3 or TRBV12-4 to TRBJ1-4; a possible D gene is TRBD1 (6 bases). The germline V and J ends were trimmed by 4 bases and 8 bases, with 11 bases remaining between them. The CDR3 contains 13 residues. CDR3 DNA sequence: TGTGCCAGCAGTTGGGGGCGCGGCGAAAAACTGTTTTTT. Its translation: CASSWGRGEKLFF.

In DNA, the CDR3 is TGCGCCAGCAACCAGCGGGCCCTAGTTTTCTCGCGCGAGCAGTACTTC. Encoded protein: CASNQRALVFSREQYF. This chain uses TRBV5-1 with TRBJ2-7; the D gene is possibly TRBD2 (6 bases). This CDR3 contains 16 residues. With 6 bases removed from V and 6 bases from J, the gap between germline ends came to 25 bases. Germline lookup yields CDR1 SGHRS and CDR2 YFSETQ.

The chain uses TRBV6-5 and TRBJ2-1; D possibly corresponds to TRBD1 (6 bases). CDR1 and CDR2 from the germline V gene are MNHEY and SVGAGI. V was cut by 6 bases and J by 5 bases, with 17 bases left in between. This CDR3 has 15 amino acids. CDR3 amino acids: CASSRTGPSNNEQFF. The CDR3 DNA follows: TGTGCCAGCAGCCGCACAGGGCCAAGTAACAATGAGCAGTTCTTC.

The CDR3 coding sequence is TGTGCCAGCAGCCCTCGGGGGGCCGGTCAAGAGACCCAGTACTTC. Protein sequence: CASSPRGAGQETQYF. The genes are TRBV3-1 (or the pseudogene TRBV3-2) and TRBJ2-5; D might be TRBD2 (7 bases). Germline V CDR1 and CDR2: LGHDT, YNNKEL (reference sequence). This CDR3 has 15 amino acids. Trimming took off 4 bases at V and 2 bases at J, with 14 bases between the two ends.

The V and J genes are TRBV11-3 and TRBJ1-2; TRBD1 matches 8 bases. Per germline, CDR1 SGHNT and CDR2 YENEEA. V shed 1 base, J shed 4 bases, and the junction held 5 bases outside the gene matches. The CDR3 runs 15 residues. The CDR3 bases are TGTGCCAGCAGCTTAGGCGCAGGGGGCATCTATGGCTACACCTTC. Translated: CASSLGAGGIYGYTF.

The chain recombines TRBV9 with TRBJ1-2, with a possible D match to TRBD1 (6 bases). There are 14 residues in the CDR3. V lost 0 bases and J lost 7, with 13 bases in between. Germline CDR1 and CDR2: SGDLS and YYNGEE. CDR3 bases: TGTGCCAGCAGCGTAGAGCAGGGGTTGGGTGGCTACACCTTC. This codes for CASSVEQGLGGYTF. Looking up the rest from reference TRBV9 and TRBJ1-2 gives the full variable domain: DSGVTQTPKHLITATGQRVTLRCSPRSGDLSVYWYQQSLDQGLQFLIQYYNGEERAKGNILERFSAQQFPDLHSELNLSSLELGDSALYFCASSVEQGLGGYTFGSGTRLTVV.

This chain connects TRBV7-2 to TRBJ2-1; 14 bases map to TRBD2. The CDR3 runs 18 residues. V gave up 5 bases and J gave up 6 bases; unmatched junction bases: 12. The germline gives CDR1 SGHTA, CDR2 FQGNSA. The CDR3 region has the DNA TGTGCCAGCAGCACACGGACTAGCGGGGGGTCCTCCCGCAATGAGCAGTTCTTC. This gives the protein CASSTRTSGGSSRNEQFF.

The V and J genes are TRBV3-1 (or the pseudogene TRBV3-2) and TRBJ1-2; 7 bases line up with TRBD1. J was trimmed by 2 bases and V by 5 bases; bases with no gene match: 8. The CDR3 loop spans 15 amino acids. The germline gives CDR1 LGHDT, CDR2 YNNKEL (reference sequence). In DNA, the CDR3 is TGTGCCAGCAGCTCCGGGACAGAGTTAAACTATGGCTACACCTTC. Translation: CASSSGTELNYGYTF.

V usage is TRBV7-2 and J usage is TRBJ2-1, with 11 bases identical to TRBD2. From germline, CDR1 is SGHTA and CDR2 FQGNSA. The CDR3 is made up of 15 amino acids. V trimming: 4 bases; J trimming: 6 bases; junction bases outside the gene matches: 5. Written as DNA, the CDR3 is TGTGCCAGCAGCTCTCCGGGACTAGCGGTCAATGAGCAGTTCTTC. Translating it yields CASSSPGLAVNEQFF.

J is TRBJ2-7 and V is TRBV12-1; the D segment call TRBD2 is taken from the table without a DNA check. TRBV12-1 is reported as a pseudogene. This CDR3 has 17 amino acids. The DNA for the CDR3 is TGTGCCAGCAGCTCTAAAGAGAAACTAGCGGCGAGGTACGAGCAGTACTTC. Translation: CASSSKEKLAARYEQYF.

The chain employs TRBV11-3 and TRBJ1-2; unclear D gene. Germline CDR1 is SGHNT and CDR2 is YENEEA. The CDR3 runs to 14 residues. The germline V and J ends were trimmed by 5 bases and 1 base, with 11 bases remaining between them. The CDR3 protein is CASSPLTINYGYTF. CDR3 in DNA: TGTGCCAGCAGCCCGCTGACAATTAACTATGGCTACACCTTC.

The CDR3 is CASSASGLSYGYTF. CDR3 nucleotide sequence: TGTGCCAGCAGCGCCTCGGGACTCTCTTATGGCTACACCTTC. The rearrangement uses TRBV9 and TRBJ1-2; tentatively, D is TRBD1 (5 bases). This CDR3 has 14 residues. Germline assignment: CDR1 SGDLS and CDR2 YYNGEE. Trimming cost V 3 bases and J 5 bases, with 14 bases left between them.

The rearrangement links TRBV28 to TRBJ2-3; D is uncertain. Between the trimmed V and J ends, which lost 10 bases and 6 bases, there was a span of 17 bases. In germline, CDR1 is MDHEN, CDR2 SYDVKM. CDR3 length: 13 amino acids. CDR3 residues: CATWLGSVDTQYF. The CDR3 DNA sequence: TGTGCCACCTGGCTCGGAAGCGTCGATACGCAGTATTTT.

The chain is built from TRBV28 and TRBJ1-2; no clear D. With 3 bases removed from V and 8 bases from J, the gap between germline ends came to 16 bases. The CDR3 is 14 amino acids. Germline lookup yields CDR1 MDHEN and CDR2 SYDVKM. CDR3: CASSFLHPPGGYTF. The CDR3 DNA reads TGTGCCAGCAGTTTCCTTCACCCTCCGGGGGGCTACACCTTC.

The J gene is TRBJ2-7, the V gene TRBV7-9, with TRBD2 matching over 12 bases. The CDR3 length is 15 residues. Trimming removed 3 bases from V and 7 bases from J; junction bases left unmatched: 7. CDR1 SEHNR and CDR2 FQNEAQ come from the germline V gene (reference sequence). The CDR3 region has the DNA TGTGCCAGCAGCTTTACGACTAGCGGGGGAGTAGAGCAGTACTTC. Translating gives CASSFTTSGGVEQYF.

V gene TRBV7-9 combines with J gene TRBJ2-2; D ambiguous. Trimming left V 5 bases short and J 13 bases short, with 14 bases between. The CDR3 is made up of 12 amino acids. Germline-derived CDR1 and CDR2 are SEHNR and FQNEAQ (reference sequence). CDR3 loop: CASSATLLGLFF. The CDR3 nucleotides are TGTGCCAGCAGCGCAACCTTGCTAGGGCTGTTTTTT.

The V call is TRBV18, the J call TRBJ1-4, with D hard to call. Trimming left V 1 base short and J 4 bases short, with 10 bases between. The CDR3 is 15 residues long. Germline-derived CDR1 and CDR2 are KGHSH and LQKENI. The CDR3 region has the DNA TGTGCCAGCTCACCACGCTCGGGGAATAATGAAAAACTGTTTTTT. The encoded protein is CASSPRSGNNEKLFF.